The next 8 T cell receptor beta chains were all read from a single sample in a study of blood T cell repertoires in COVID-19 (dated by TCRdb to 2019 to 2021). Receptor amplification or capture employed the immunoSEQ multiplex PCR assay. The table was pulled from immuneACCESS by TCRdb, which kept in-frame rearrangements only. Such tables lose some clones; where checked, under half of the loss comes from unresolved V genes, and the rest has no known cause. For this sample there are more than 100,000 clones; under 80% appear just once. 2.3% of the sample is held by the ten biggest clonotypes. The material sequenced was peripheral blood. These receptors were obtained from a man in his 70s with acute or convalescent COVID-19.

The chain combines TRBV6-2 or TRBV6-3 with TRBJ2-1, with D possibly being TRBD2 (6 bases). CDR1 and CDR2 (germline): MNHEY, SVGEGT. The CDR3 has 16 amino acids. Deletions cut 0 bases from V and 3 bases from J, with 12 bases between. CDR3 sequence: CASSYSGTGIYNEQFF. DNA of the CDR3: TGTGCCAGCAGTTACTCCGGGACTGGGATCTACAATGAGCAGTTCTTC.

V is TRBV7-3 and J is TRBJ1-2; D is possibly TRBD1 (6 bases). There are 14 residues in the CDR3. Germline V lookup: CDR1 SGHTA, CDR2 FQGTGA. The V end was cut by 4 bases, the J end by 7 bases, with 16 bases between. The CDR3 sequence: CASSSYQGSGGYTF. The CDR3 bases are TGTGCCAGCAGCTCCTATCAGGGGTCGGGTGGCTACACCTTC. The complete variable domain, with remaining parts taken from reference TRBV7-3 and TRBJ1-2, reads GAGVSQTPSNKVTEKGKYVELRCDPISGHTALYWYRQSLGQGPEFLIYFQGTGAADDSGLPNDRFFAVRPEGSVSTLKIQRTERGDSAVYLCASSSYQGSGGYTFGSGTRLTVV.

The rearrangement links TRBV10-3 to TRBJ1-6, with D unresolved. The CDR3 is 16 amino acids. V lost 1 base and J 9 bases, leaving 16 bases between the germline ends. Germline CDR1 is ENHRY and CDR2 is SYGVKD. CDR3 sequence: CAISEFPTAATSPLHF. The CDR3 nucleotides are TGTGCCATCAGTGAGTTCCCAACCGCGGCTACTTCACCCCTCCACTTT.

The chain couples TRBV9 to TRBJ2-3, with 9 bases matching TRBD2. The germline V gene has CDR1 SGDLS and CDR2 YYNGEE. V lost 3 bases, J lost 1 base, and 3 bases stayed unmatched. The CDR3 length is 15 residues. CDR3 nucleotide sequence: TGTGCCAGCAGCGCCTTAGCGGGGGGCACAGATACGCAGTATTTT. This sequence encodes CASSALAGGTDTQYF.

The CDR3 loop is CASTYPGGYGYTF. In DNA, the CDR3 is TGTGCCAGCACGTACCCAGGGGGCTATGGCTACACCTTC. The genes are TRBV25-1 and TRBJ1-2, with TRBD1 matching over 7 bases. The germline V gene has CDR1 MGHDK and CDR2 SYGVNS. This CDR3 is 13 amino acids long. V trimming: 7 bases; J trimming: 4 bases; junction bases outside the gene matches: 6.

This clone came up a few times. The rearrangement joins TRBV7-8 to TRBJ2-7, with TRBD1 identical over 8 bases. The CDR3 has 14 residues. Losses at the gene ends were 3 bases for V and 2 bases for J; bases not matched to a gene: 3. Germline-derived CDR1 and CDR2 are SGHVS and FQNEAQ. CDR3 DNA: TGTGCCAGCAGCTTTGGGACAGGCCCCTACGAGCAGTACTTC. Residues: CASSFGTGPYEQYF.

This clone was seen just once. The chain joins TRBV7-9 to TRBJ1-1, with no clear D. With 5 bases removed from V and 0 bases from J, the gap between germline ends came to 16 bases. The CDR3 consists of 16 residues. CDR1 is SEHNR and CDR2 is FQNEAQ in the germline V gene (reference sequence). The CDR3 is CASSPPGGRMNTEAFF. The CDR3 DNA reads TGTGCCAGCAGCCCTCCGGGTGGTCGGATGAACACTGAAGCTTTCTTT.

The chain uses TRBV15 and TRBJ2-1; TRBD2 aligns across 9 bases. V was pared by 0 bases and J by 4 bases, with 4 bases of the junction left unmatched. Germline CDR1 reads LNHNV; CDR2 reads YYDKDF (reference sequence). This CDR3 is built from 16 residues. The CDR3 DNA sequence: TGTGCCACCAGCAGAGATAGAAGCGGGGGGTACAATGAGCAGTTCTTC. This codes for CATSRDRSGGYNEQFF.